This T cell receptor beta chain was sequenced during a study of Ad26.COV2.S vaccination and SARS-CoV-2 variants. Clones were sequenced by immunoSEQ multiplex PCR, and TCRdb holds only the in-frame ones, with some missing. The sample carries some 640,000 clones, approximately 88% recorded once. This CDR3 comprises 14 residues. Germline V CDR1 and CDR2: ENHRY, SYGVKD. Unmatched junction bases numbered 5, after V lost 3 bases and J lost 4 bases. General study results and limits: For non-spike TCRs, breadth in vaccine recipients resembled that in placebo recipients. The placebo group had lower spike-specific TCR breadth than the vaccine recipients did.

This clone was seen more than once but under ten times. Its target is not known. The treatment is: roughly 19 received Ad26.COV2.S at low or high dose, single or two shots; 5 received placebo; per-sample allocation not given. Sampling was performed 63 days after the first vaccine or placebo injection. An Ad26 vector carrying the Wuhan-strain SARS-CoV-2 spike served as the vaccine. The clonotype comes from a person between 18 and 65 years old who received the Ad26.COV2.S COVID-19 vaccine or a placebo. Here the sequenced sample was peripheral blood, taken in a trial of Ad26.COV2.S vaccine versus placebo. The chain couples TRBV10-3 to TRBJ1-1; 7 bases agree with TRBD1. CDR3 residues: CAISDGTVFTEAFF. The CDR3 nucleotides are TGTGCCATCAGTGACGGGACAGTCTTCACTGAAGCTTTCTTT.